This TCR beta chain appears in the sequencing data of a study of T cells in Graves' hyperthyroidism and ophthalmopathy. Study conclusions and caveats: Researchers report that a 13 V-J model separated ophthalmopathy from stable hyperthyroidism.

It was RNA transcripts that yielded the amplified TCR beta CDR3 regions. Researchers ran a first-round RT-PCR on the TCR CDR3 using the HTBI primer set. TCRdb re-analysed the multiplex PCR reads in MiXCR, keeping a single row per CDR3 protein. The sample has 530,000 or so distinct CDR3 sequences; under 20% are singletons. This clonotype showed up many times. Antigen unknown. Patients were excluded for uncontrolled infection, other autoimmune disease, pregnancy or lactation. Orbital computed tomography, thyroid ultrasound, serum thyroxine and TRAb, and clinical symptoms together informed the diagnoses. Isolation of PBMCs was performed on approximately 10 ml fresh peripheral blood. Per germline, CDR1 MNHEY and CDR2 SVGEGT. V gave up 0 bases and J gave up 10 bases, with 7 bases separating them. The length of the CDR3 is 13 residues.

This TCR was recovered from a woman younger than 35 with Graves' ophthalmopathy. The chain links TRBV6-2 or TRBV6-3 to TRBJ1-6; no reliable D call. The material sequenced was blood. CDR3 sequence reads: CASSYSKGSPLHF. CDR3 in DNA: TGTGCCAGCAGTTACTCGAAGGGATCACCCCTCCACTTT.